This T cell receptor beta chain came from a study of cytomegalovirus exposure and HLA in healthy donors. Study-wide context: In terms of ancestry, the Caucasian-associated cluster contained about 81% of the 300 to 400 genotyped donors. Study-level results: Fewer N-insertions than the roughly 670-donor mean were reportedly shown by an Asian-associated ancestry cluster in a later analysis. Upon later analysis, HLA-associated TCR beta chains proved more clonally expanded than other, equally common chains. In a later analysis, a missense DCLRE1C variant was linked to TCR beta V- and J-gene trimming.

J gave up 3 bases and V 10 bases, and 5 bases lay outside the gene matches. The CDR3 runs 13 residues. Germline CDR1 and CDR2: LGHNT and FRNRAP. 60 Vbeta and 13 Jbeta primers were used in PCR. Sequenced by immunoSEQ multiplex PCR; TCRdb stores in-frame clones only, minus some. The sample gives under 200,000 clones, about three quarters of which show up once; 2.5% to 3.5% is in the top ten. This clone was recorded only once. The antigen remains unidentified. V usage is TRBV12-5 and J usage is TRBJ1-1, with 10 bases lining up with TRBD1. Specimen: PBMCs. The origin of this receptor is a female donor in good health and CMV-seronegative. The CDR3 DNA follows: TGTGCTACCTCCGGGACAGGGGACACTGAAGCTTTCTTT. Amino acids: CATSGTGDTEAFF.